This T cell receptor (beta chain) comes out of a study of OX40 agonist ivuxolimab in advanced cancers. Whole-study context: Patients in dose escalation had liver, melanoma, kidney or head and neck cancers.

Notes on the study in general: Expanded clones belonging to CD8+ T cells outnumbered, on average, those of CD4+. People who partly responded at 0.1-3.0 mg/kg had some of the least clonal expansion seen.

Comment on this clone: The antigen remains unidentified.

Germline V CDR1 and CDR2: GTSNPN, SVGIG (reference sequence). The V gene lost 0 bases and the J gene lost 3 bases, with 8 bases spanning the gap. The CDR3 runs 13 residues. Sequenced by immunoSEQ multiplex PCR; TCRdb stores in-frame clones only, minus some. The sample shows 50,000 to 65,000 clones, 85% to 95% of them seen only once. Source: CD4+ or CD8+ T cells sorted from blood, taken in a trial of the OX40 agonist ivuxolimab. The V and J genes are TRBV30 and TRBJ2-5; D remains unclear. The receptor was derived from an adult with an advanced solid tumor such as melanoma, head and neck, liver or kidney cancer. In DNA, the CDR3 is TGTGCCTGGAGTGTACAGCGAAAAGAGACCCAGTACTTC. Protein product: CAWSVQRKETQYF.